This T cell receptor (beta chain) originates from a study of T-cell memory formation after mild COVID-19. Overall study context: Each donor largely had its own TCR clusters. Findings and caveats of the study: Contracting clones from day 15 to 85 showed balanced CD4/CD8; later expanders favored CD4+.

Germline values: CDR1 SGDLS, CDR2 YYNGEE. V lost 0 bases to trimming and J lost 5 bases, with 12 bases between them. This CDR3 is built from 14 residues. TCRdb reprocessed the 5' RACE reads with MiXCR, giving one entry per CDR3 protein. The sample includes under 110,000 distinct CDR3 sequences, 15% to 20% of them seen just once. This clonotype was picked up a small number of times. The antigen is unknown. The chain uses TRBV9 and TRBJ2-7, with D perhaps matching TRBD2 (5 bases). Material for sequencing was PBMCs or a T cell subset sorted from them (not recorded which). The origin of this receptor is an adult woman who had mild COVID-19 (a few samples of this study predate the infection). Cell type and time point are not known. The chain's CDR3 is CASSVAGSVDEQYF. The DNA of the CDR3 is TGTGCCAGCAGCGTAGCGGGGAGTGTGGACGAGCAGTACTTC.